A single TCR beta chain is shown here with its context. The CDR3 length is 13 residues. V lost 3 bases to trimming and J lost 5 bases, with 10 bases between them. The data were obtained in a study of blood T cell repertoires in COVID-19. Per the authors' pipeline: By means of reference gene primer amplification, nucleated cell counts were estimated. TCRdb's copy holds only in-frame clones and misses some; the assay was immunoSEQ multiplex PCR. That table furnishes V, J and clone size, whereas the DNA furnished D and trimming. The sample yields 45,000 to 55,000 clones, around 90% seen once. This chain joins TRBV12-3 or TRBV12-4 and TRBJ1-1; D is ambiguous. Material for sequencing was peripheral blood. This clonotype was obtained from a man aged 50-59 years with active COVID-19. CDR3 sequence reads: CASSFTAYTEAFF. The CDR3 region has the DNA TGTGCCAGCAGTTTTACAGCTTATACTGAAGCTTTCTTT.